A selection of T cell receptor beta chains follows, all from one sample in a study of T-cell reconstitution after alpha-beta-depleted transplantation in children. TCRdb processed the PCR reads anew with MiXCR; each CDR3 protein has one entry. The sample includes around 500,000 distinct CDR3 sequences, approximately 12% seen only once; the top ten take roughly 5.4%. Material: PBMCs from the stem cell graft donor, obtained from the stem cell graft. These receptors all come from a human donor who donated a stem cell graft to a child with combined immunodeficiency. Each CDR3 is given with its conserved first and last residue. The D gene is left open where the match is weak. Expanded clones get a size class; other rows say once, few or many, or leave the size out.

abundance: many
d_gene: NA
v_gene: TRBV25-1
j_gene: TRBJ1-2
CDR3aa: CASSAPGQTWGYTF
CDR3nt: TGTGCCAGCAGTGCCCCGGGCCAAACCTGGGGCTACACCTTC

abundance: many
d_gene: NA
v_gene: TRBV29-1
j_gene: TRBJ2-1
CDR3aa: CSVEGTFLGHEQFF
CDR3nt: TGCAGCGTTGAAGGGACATTCTTAGGCCATGAGCAGTTCTTC

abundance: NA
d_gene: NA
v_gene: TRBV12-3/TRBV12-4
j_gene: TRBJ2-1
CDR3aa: CASSIGFTGYNEQFF
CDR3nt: TGTGCCAGCAGTATAGGATTTACAGGCTACAATGAGCAGTTCTTC

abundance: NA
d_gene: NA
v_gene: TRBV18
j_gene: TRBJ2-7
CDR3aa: CASSPQGSEQYF
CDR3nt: TGTGCCAGCTCACCCCAGGGAAGCGAGCAGTACTTC

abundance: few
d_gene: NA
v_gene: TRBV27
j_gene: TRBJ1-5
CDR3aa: CASRDSYNQPQHF
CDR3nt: TGTGCCAGCAGGGACAGTTACAATCAGCCCCAGCATTTT

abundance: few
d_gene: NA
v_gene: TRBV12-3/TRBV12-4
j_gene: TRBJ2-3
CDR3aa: CASSLARAVTDTQYF
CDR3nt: TGTGCCAGCAGTTTGGCTAGGGCGGTCACAGATACGCAGTATTTT

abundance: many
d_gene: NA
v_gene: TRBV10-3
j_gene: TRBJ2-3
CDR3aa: CAISEGLADTDTQYF
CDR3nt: TGTGCCATCAGTGAGGGGTTAGCGGACACAGATACGCAGTATTTT

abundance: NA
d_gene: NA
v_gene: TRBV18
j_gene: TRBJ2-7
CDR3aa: CASSPSYYEQYF
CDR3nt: TGTGCCAGCTCACCAAGCTACTACGAGCAGTACTTC

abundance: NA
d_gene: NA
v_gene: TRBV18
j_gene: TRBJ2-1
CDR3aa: CASSPSRGSVYNEQFF
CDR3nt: TGTGCCAGCTCACCATCTCGAGGCTCGGTCTACAATGAGCAGTTCTTC

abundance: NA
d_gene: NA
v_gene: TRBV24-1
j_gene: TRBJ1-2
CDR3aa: CATSDPRGLVSGYTF
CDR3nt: TGTGCCACCAGTGATCCCAGGGGTTTGGTTAGTGGCTACACCTTC

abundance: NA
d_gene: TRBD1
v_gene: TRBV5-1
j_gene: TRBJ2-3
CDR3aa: CASSLAATGEDTDTQYF
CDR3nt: TGCGCCAGCAGCTTGGCCGCTACAGGGGAAGACACAGATACGCAGTATTTT

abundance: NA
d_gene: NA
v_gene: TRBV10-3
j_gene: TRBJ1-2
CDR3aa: CAISESPPGFGYTF
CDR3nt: TGTGCCATCAGTGAGTCCCCCCCGGGATTCGGCTACACCTTC

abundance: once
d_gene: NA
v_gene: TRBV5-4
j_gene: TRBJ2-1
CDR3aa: CASSPAYPGSSYNEQFF
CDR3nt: TGTGCCAGCAGCCCGGCCTATCCTGGGAGCTCCTACAATGAGCAGTTCTTC

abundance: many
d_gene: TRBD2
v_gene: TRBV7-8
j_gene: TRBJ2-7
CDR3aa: CATLRREDLAGGLTYEQYF
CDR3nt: TGTGCCACCCTTCGACGAGAGGACCTAGCGGGAGGACTGACCTACGAGCAGTACTTC

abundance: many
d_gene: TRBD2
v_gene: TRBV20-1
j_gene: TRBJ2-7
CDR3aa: CSARKAGGPHEQYF
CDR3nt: TGCAGTGCTAGGAAAGCGGGGGGGCCTCACGAGCAGTACTTC

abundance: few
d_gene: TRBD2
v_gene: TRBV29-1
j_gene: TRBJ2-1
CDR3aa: CSVWGGSYNEQFF
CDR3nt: TGCAGCGTTTGGGGCGGGAGTTACAATGAGCAGTTCTTC

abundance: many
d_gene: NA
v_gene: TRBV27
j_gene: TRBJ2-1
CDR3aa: CASSLRGGRGSSYNEQFF
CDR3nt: TGTGCCAGCAGTTTAAGGGGGGGCCGGGGTAGCTCCTACAATGAGCAGTTCTTC

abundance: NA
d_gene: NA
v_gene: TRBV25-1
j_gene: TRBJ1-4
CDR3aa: CASSGDGVNEKLFF
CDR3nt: TGTGCCAGCAGTGGGGACGGAGTTAATGAAAAACTGTTTTTT

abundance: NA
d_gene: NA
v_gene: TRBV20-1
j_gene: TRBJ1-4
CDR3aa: CSARDRGTPGANEKLFF
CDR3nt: TGCAGTGCTAGAGATCGCGGGACACCTGGGGCTAATGAAAAACTGTTTTTT

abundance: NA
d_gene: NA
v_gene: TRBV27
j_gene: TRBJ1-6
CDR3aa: CASSPPGYNSPLHF
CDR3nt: TGTGCCAGCAGCCCCCCCGGATATAATTCACCCCTCCACTTT

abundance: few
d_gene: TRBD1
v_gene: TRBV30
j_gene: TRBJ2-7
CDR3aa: CASMGDRHEYEQYF
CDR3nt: TGTGCCTCTATGGGGGACAGACACGAATACGAGCAGTACTTC

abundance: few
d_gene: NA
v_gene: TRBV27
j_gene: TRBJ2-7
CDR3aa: CASSSSGPGYEQYF
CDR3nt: TGTGCCAGCAGTAGCAGCGGGCCTGGCTACGAGCAGTACTTC

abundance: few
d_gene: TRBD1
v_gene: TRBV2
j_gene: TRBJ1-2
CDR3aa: CASTWDRANYGYTF
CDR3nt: TGTGCCAGCACCTGGGACAGGGCTAACTATGGCTACACCTTC